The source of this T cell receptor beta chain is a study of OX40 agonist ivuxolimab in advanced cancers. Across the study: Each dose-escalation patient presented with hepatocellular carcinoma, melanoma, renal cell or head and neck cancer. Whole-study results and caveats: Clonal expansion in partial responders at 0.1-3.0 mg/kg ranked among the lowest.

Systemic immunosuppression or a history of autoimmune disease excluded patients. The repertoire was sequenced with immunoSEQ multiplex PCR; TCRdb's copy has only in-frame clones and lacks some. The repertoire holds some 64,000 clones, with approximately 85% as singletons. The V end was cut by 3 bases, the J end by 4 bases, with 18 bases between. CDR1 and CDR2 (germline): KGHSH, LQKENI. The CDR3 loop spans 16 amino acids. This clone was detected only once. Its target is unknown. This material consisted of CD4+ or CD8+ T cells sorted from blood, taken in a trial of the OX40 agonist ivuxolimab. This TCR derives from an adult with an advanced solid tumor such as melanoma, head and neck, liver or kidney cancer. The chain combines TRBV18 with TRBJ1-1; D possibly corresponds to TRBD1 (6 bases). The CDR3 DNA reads TGTGCCAGCTCACCCTTAACAGGGCGGGGAGGCACTGAAGCTTTCTTT. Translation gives CASSPLTGRGGTEAFF.